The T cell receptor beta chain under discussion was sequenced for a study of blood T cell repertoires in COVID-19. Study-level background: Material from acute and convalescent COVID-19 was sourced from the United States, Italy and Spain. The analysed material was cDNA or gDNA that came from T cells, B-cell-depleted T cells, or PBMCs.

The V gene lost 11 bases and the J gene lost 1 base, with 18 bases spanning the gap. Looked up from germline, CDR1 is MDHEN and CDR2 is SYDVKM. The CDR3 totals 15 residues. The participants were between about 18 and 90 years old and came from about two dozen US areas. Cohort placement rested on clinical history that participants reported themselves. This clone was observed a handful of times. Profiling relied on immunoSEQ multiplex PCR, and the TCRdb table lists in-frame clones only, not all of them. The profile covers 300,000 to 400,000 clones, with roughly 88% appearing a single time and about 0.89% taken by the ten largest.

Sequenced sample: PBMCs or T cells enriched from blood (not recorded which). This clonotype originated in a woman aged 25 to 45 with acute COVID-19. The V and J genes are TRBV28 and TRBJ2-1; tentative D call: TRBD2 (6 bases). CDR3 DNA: TGTGCCTGGCGGCGGGGTCGAGGGTCCTACAATGAGCAGTTCTTC. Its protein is CAWRRGRGSYNEQFF.